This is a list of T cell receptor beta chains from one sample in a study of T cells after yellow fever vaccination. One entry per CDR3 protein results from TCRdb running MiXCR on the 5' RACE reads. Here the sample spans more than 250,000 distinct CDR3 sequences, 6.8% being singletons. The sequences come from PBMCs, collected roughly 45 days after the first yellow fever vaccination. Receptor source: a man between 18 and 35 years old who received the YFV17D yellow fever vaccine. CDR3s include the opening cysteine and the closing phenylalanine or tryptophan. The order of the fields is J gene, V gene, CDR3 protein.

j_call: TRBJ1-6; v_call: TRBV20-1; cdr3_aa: CSASLFGRGENSPLHF
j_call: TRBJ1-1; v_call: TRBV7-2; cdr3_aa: CASSFSLNTEAFF
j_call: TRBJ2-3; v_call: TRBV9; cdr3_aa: CASSVAPVDTQYF
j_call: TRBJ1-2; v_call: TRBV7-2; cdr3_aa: CASSWTGWEYGYTF
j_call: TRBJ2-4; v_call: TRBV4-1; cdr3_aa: CASSQGIAGGLAKNIQYF
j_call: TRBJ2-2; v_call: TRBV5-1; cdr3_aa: CASMVATNTGELFF
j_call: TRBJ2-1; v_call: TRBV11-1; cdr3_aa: CASSADGDEQFF
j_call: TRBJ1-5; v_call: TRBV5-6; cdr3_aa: CASSLGEYNQPQHF
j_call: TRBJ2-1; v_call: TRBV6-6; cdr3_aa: CASTLSSYNEQFF
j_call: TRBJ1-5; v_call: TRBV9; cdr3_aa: CASSVGGGNQPQHF
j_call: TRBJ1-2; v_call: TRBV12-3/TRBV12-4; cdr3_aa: CASSSGSGYTF
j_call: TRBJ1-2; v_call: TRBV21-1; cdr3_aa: CASRETDNYGYTF
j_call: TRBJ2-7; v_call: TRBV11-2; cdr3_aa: CASSASTSGGYEQYF
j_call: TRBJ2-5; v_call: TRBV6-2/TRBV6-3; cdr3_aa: CASSPPAVLKETQYF
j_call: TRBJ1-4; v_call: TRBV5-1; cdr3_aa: CASSLQTGTGNEKLFF
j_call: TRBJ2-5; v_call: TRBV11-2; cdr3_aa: CASSLGLAGVHYF
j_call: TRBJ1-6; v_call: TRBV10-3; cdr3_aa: CAISERQGGDSPLHF
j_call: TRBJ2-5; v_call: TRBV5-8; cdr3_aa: CASSLYGQGTLTTQYF
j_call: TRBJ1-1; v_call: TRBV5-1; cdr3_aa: CASSAQGAIAEAFF
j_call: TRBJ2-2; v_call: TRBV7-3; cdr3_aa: CASSPDRRAGELFF
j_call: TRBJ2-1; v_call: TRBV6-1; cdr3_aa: CASTKRGGSNEQFF
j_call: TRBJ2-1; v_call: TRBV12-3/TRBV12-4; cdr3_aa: CASEQSDRDGNEQFF